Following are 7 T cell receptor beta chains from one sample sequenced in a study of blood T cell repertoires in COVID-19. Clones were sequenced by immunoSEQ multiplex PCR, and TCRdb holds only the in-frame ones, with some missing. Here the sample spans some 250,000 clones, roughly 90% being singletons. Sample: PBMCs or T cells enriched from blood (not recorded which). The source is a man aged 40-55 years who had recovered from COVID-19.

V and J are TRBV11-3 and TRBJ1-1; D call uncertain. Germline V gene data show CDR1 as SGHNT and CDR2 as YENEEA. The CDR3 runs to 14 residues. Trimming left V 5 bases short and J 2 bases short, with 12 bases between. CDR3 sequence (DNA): TGTGCCAGCAGCCCGGGTCGATTTAACACTGAAGCTTTCTTT. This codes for CASSPGRFNTEAFF. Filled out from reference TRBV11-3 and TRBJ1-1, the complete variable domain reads EAGVVQSPRYKIIEKKQPVAFWCNPISGHNTLYWYLQNLGQGPELLIRYENEEAVDDSQLPKDRFSAERLKGVDSTLKIQPAELGDSAVYLCASSPGRFNTEAFFGQGTRLTVV.

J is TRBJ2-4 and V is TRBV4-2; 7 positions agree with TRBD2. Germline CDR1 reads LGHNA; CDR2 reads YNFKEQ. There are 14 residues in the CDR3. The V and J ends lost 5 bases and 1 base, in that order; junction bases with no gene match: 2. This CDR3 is CASSYGGAKNIQYF. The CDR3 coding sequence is TGTGCCAGCAGCTACGGGGGGGCCAAAAACATTCAGTACTTC.

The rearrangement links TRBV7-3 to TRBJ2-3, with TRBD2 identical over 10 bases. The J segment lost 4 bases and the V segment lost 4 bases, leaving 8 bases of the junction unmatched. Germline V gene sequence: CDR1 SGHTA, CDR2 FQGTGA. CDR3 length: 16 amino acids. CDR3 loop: CASSYTPSGSSDTQYF. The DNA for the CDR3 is TGTGCCAGCAGCTACACCCCTAGCGGGAGTTCAGATACGCAGTATTTT.

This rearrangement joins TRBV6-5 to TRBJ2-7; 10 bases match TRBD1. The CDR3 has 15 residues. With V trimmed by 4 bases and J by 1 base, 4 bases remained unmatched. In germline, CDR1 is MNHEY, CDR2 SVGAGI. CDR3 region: CASSSRDRGSYEQYF. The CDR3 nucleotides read TGTGCCAGCAGTTCTAGGGACAGGGGATCCTACGAGCAGTACTTC.

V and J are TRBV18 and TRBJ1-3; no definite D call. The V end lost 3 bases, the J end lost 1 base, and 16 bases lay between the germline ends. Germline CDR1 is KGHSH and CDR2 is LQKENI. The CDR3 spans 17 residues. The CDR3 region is CASSPERHSLSGNTIYF. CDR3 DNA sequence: TGTGCCAGCTCACCTGAACGACATTCTCTGTCTGGAAACACCATATATTTT.

The CDR3 bases are TGTGCCTGGAGAGCAGGGGGCGTAGACACTGAAGCTTTCTTT. Protein sequence: CAWRAGGVDTEAFF. The V call is TRBV30, the J call TRBJ1-1; 8 positions match TRBD1. V shed 3 bases and J 3 bases; nucleotides not matched to a gene: 6. This CDR3 comprises 14 residues. Germline V gene sequence: CDR1 GTSNPN, CDR2 SVGIG (reference sequence).

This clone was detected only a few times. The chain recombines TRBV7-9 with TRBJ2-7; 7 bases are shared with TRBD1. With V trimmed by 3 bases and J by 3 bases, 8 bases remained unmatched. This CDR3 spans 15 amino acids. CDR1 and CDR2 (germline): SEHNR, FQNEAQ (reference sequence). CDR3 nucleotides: TGTGCCAGCAGCTTCCCCCGGGACAGAGTCTACGAGCAGTACTTC. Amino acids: CASSFPRDRVYEQYF.